Presented here are 21 T cell receptor beta chains from one specimen sequenced in a study of blood T cells in healthy people across ages. With a J-beta primer mix and a sample-barcoded 5' primer, a second PCR ran about 7 to 12 cycles. One entry per CDR3 protein results from TCRdb running MiXCR on the 5' RACE reads. In the table there are about 1.4 million distinct CDR3 sequences, 59% of which are singletons. The sequenced material came from blood. These receptors all come from a man aged 18-30 years in good health.

This chain connects TRBV6-6 to TRBJ1-2; D gene uncertain. Germline V lookup: CDR1 MNHNY, CDR2 SVGAGI (reference sequence). This CDR3 comprises 13 residues. Trimming removed 7 bases at V and 1 base at J, with 10 bases between. The CDR3, as DNA: TGTGCCAGCATGATCGAAGATAACTATGGCTACACCTTC. Protein sequence: CASMIEDNYGYTF.

This rearrangement joins TRBV28 to TRBJ1-4; 7 bases are a match to TRBD1. CDR3 length: 15 residues. The germline CDR1 and CDR2 sequences are MDHEN and SYDVKM. Trimming cost V 6 bases and J 3 bases; bases outside gene matches: 7. The chain's CDR3 is CASRAPGQSNEKLFF. Written as DNA, the CDR3 is TGTGCCAGCAGAGCACCGGGACAGTCTAATGAAAAACTGTTTTTT.

The chain carries TRBV6-2 or TRBV6-3 and TRBJ2-1; 10 bases are a match to TRBD2. The CDR3 runs 16 residues. The V and J ends lost 6 bases and 5 bases, in that order; junction bases with no gene match: 10. Germline V gene data show CDR1 as MNHEY and CDR2 as SVGEGT. CDR3 coding DNA: TGTGCCAGCAGCGCCCCCCTAGCGGGAGTGGACAATGAGCAGTTCTTC. This codes for CASSAPLAGVDNEQFF.

The chain employs TRBV6-5 and TRBJ1-6, with D possibly being TRBD1 (5 bases). V was trimmed by 2 bases and J by 7 bases, leaving 21 bases between them. Germline V gene lookup returns CDR1 MNHEY and CDR2 SVGAGI. CDR3 length: 18 amino acids. The CDR3 sequence is CASSYADSRGYSNSPLHF. The DNA for the CDR3 is TGTGCCAGCAGTTACGCCGACAGTCGAGGGTATTCGAATTCACCCCTCCACTTT.

Comments on this clonotype: The junction and the germline gene differ at one end; a read error may be behind it. The CDR3 DNA sequence: TGCAGCGTTGGGGACCCTTCTAGCACAGATGCGCAGTATTTT. Protein product: CSVGDPSSTDAQYF. The chain links TRBV29-1 to TRBJ2-3; D could derive from TRBD1 or TRBD2 (5 bases each). In germline, CDR1 is SQVTM, CDR2 ANQGSEA. The CDR3 has 14 residues.

This clonotype was observed a few times. This chain joins TRBV10-3 and TRBJ2-7; D is unclear. Trimming cost V 10 bases and J 0 bases, with 10 bases left between them. The CDR3 has 12 amino acids. The V gene's germline CDR1 is ENHRY and CDR2 SYGVKD. The CDR3 sequence is CATGTSSYEQYF. DNA of the CDR3: TGTGCCACGGGTACAAGCTCCTACGAGCAGTACTTC.

This chain joins TRBV24-1 and TRBJ2-6; 8 bases fit TRBD1. This CDR3 region has 20 residues. The V gene's germline CDR1 is KGHDR and CDR2 SFDVKD. Trimming took 4 bases from V and 3 from J; bases not matched to a gene: 16. CDR3 region: CATSEGYGQGPRSGANVLTF. The DNA of the CDR3 is TGTGCCACCAGTGAAGGATACGGACAGGGCCCGAGGAGTGGGGCCAACGTCCTGACTTTC.

The chain couples TRBV27 to TRBJ2-3; D gene uncertain. The germline V and J ends were trimmed by 6 bases and 4 bases, with 8 bases remaining between them. This CDR3 has 12 amino acids. Germline V gene sequence: CDR1 MNHEY, CDR2 SMNVEV (reference sequence). CDR3 in amino acids: CASRPSADTQYF. CDR3 sequence (DNA): TGTGCCAGCAGGCCCTCCGCAGATACGCAGTATTTT.

The gene calls are TRBV2 and TRBJ2-5, with D perhaps TRBD2 (5 bases). The J call may be wrong; the DNA end is better matched by TRBJ2-1. Germline V lookup: CDR1 SNHLY, CDR2 FYNNEI. This CDR3 has 13 residues. As DNA, the CDR3 is TGTGCCAGCGGGCGCGGGCTCCAAGAGACCCAGTTCTTC. Translating gives CASGRGLQETQFF.

This sequence joins TRBV6-4 and TRBJ2-1; D call uncertain. The V and J ends lost 0 bases and 3 bases respectively, with 3 bases between them. Germline assignment: CDR1 MRHNA and CDR2 SNTAGT. There are 13 residues in the CDR3. The CDR3 protein is CASSDSGYNEQFF. CDR3 nucleotides: TGTGCCAGCAGTGACTCGGGCTACAATGAGCAGTTCTTC.

The V and J genes are TRBV20-1 and TRBJ2-7; D gene ambiguous. The CDR3 loop spans 13 amino acids. The V end lost 3 bases, the J end lost 0 bases, and 9 bases lay between the germline ends. Germline values: CDR1 DFQATT, CDR2 SNEGSKA (reference sequence). CDR3 in DNA: TGCAGTGCTAGGGACGCAGACTCCTACGAGCAGTACTTC. Its translation is CSARDADSYEQYF.

This clonotype was seen more than once but under ten times. This chain uses TRBV29-1 with TRBJ2-1; D is uncertain. Trimming removed 5 bases from V and 5 bases from J, with 13 bases in between. In germline, CDR1 is SQVTM, CDR2 ANQGSEA. The CDR3 loop spans 13 amino acids. CDR3 region: CSVSKLDHNEQFF. CDR3 bases: TGCAGCGTTTCTAAGCTAGACCACAATGAGCAGTTCTTC.

There are a few counts of this clonotype. The chain couples TRBV28 to TRBJ2-7; D gene ambiguous. Germline CDR1 is MDHEN and CDR2 is SYDVKM. Trimming removed 2 bases from V and 4 bases from J, with 12 bases in between. The CDR3 sequence is 14 residues long. The CDR3 spells CASSLAGILYEQYF. Here the CDR3 DNA reads TGTGCCAGCAGTTTAGCTGGGATCCTTTACGAGCAGTACTTC.

V usage is TRBV20-1 and J usage is TRBJ2-4, with TRBD1 as a possible D gene (7 bases). Near its end, the DNA agrees better with TRBJ2-7, so the J call may be wrong. The CDR3 extends over 14 amino acids. Germline V lookup: CDR1 DFQATT, CDR2 SNEGSKA (reference sequence). In DNA, the CDR3 is TGCAGTGCTAGACAGGGGGGCCTACCTTACGAGCAGTACTTC. The encoded protein is CSARQGGLPYEQYF.

The table lists this clonotype with a few counts. This chain joins TRBV5-6 and TRBJ2-5, with D unclear. Trimming removed 4 bases at V and 5 bases at J, with 15 bases between. The CDR3 contains 14 residues. Germline V lookup: CDR1 SGHDT, CDR2 YYEEEE. The DNA for the CDR3 is TGTGCCAGCAGCCCCGGCACCCTGTGGGAGACCCAGTACTTC. Translated, it gives CASSPGTLWETQYF.

This clonotype was counted many times. The chain uses TRBV14 and TRBJ2-7, with 8 bases identical to TRBD2. Germline V gives CDR1 SGHDN, CDR2 FVKESK. The CDR3 spans 19 residues. The V and J ends lost 0 bases and 3 bases, in that order; junction bases with no gene match: 16. The DNA of the CDR3 is TGTGCCAGCAGCCAAGAGGGTTTGGGACTAGGATTAACTGTCTACGAGCAGTACTTC. It specifies CASSQEGLGLGLTVYEQYF.

This clonotype was detected once. The V call is TRBV7-2, the J call TRBJ2-3; D not certain. V lost 2 bases and J lost 2, with 8 bases in between. The CDR3 has 14 residues. The germline CDR1 and CDR2 sequences are SGHTA and FQGNSA. This CDR3 is CASSLMPITDTQYF. The CDR3 bases are TGTGCCAGCAGCTTAATGCCAATCACAGATACGCAGTATTTT. The full variable domain, in which reference TRBV7-2 and TRBJ2-3 provide the parts outside the CDR3, is GAGVSQSPSNKVTEKGKDVELRCDPISGHTALYWYRQSLGQGLEFLIYFQGNSAPDKSGLPSDRFSAERTGGSVSTLTIQRTQQEDSAVYLCASSLMPITDTQYFGPGTRLTVL.

The chain uses TRBV12-3 or TRBV12-4 and TRBJ1-4; 7 bases are shared with TRBD1. This CDR3 contains 14 residues. The V segment lost 4 bases and the J segment 7 bases; nucleotides outside the gene matches: 6. The CDR3 protein is CASSSRQGSEKLFF. CDR3 nucleotides: TGTGCCAGCAGTTCCCGACAGGGTTCTGAAAAACTGTTTTTT.

This sequence joins TRBV10-3 and TRBJ2-6; perhaps TRBD2 as D (7 bases). Trimming left V 6 bases short and J 2 bases short, with 14 bases between. Germline values: CDR1 ENHRY, CDR2 SYGVKD. The CDR3 is made up of 16 amino acids. The DNA for the CDR3 is TGTGCCATCAGGAGAGAGGGGGGGGCTGGGGCCAACGTCCTGACTTTC. This translates into CAIRREGGAGANVLTF.

This chain connects TRBV12-3 or TRBV12-4 to TRBJ1-5; possibly TRBD1 for D (5 bases). The length of the CDR3 is 12 residues. V lost 7 bases and J 7 bases, leaving 11 bases between the germline ends. The CDR3 here is CASTLGVQPQHF. CDR3 DNA: TGTGCCAGCACCCTGGGGGTCCAGCCCCAGCATTTT.

In this sample, this clonotype turned up once. This chain uses TRBV4-1 with TRBJ2-7; 13 nucleotides match TRBD2. CDR3 length equals 19 residues. V was clipped by 0 bases and J by 0 bases; unmatched bases: 8. CDR1 is MGHRA and CDR2 is YSYEKL in the germline V gene. CDR3 protein: CASSQDRTSGRIGSYEQYF. The CDR3 DNA is TGCGCCAGCAGCCAAGACCGGACTAGCGGGAGAATAGGCTCCTACGAGCAGTACTTC.